Each of the 18 T cell receptor beta chains below was sequenced from the same sample in a study of shared clonotypes between healthy human individuals. Assay: immunoSEQ multiplex PCR; the TCRdb copy retains only in-frame clones and omits some. The sample holds around 350,000 clones, over 70% seen once. The sequencing input was memory CD4+ T cells sorted from blood. The subset was: CD45RA-negative fraction. The origin of the receptors is a man aged 25 to 40 in good health.

This rearrangement joins TRBV7-8 to TRBJ2-1; a possible D gene is TRBD2 (6 bases). This CDR3 contains 17 residues. Germline CDR1 SGHVS, CDR2 FQNEAQ. V lost 1 base and J 0 bases, leaving 13 bases between the germline ends. CDR3 nucleotide sequence: TGTGCCAGCAGCTTAGTCTTTGTCGGGAGCTCCTACAATGAGCAGTTCTTC. Its protein product is CASSLVFVGSSYNEQFF. The variable domain in full, completed from reference TRBV7-8 and TRBJ2-1, reads GAGVSQSPRYKVAKRGQDVALRCDPISGHVSLFWYQQALGQGPEFLTYFQNEAQLDKSGLPSDRFFAERPEGSVSTLKIQRTQQEDSAVYLCASSLVFVGSSYNEQFFGPGTRLTVL.

This clone was picked up a small number of times. V is TRBV10-2 and J is TRBJ2-2, with 10 bases that match TRBD2. Germline trimming cut 4 bases from V and 4 bases from J; bases unmatched to any gene: 3. CDR3 length: 15 residues. Looked up from germline, CDR1 is WSHSY and CDR2 is SAAADI. Here the CDR3 DNA reads TGCGCCAGCAGTGCCCTAGCGGGAGTCACCGGGGAGCTGTTTTTT. Protein product: CASSALAGVTGELFF.

The V and J genes are TRBV11-2 and TRBJ2-7, with D possibly being TRBD2 (5 bases). The germline V gene encodes CDR1 SGHAT and CDR2 FQNNGV. V dropped 1 base and J dropped 3 bases, with 10 bases sitting between them. CDR3 length: 14 residues. The CDR3 protein is CASSLGGWNYEQYF. DNA of the CDR3: TGTGCCAGCAGCTTAGGAGGGTGGAACTACGAGCAGTACTTC.

At least ten counts were recorded for this clone. Other DNA sequences from this sample encode an identical CDR3 as well. The V and J genes are TRBV9 and TRBJ2-3; D call uncertain. Germline CDR1 reads SGDLS; CDR2 reads YYNGEE. Trimming stripped 1 base from V and 0 bases from J, with 6 bases between. The CDR3 consists of 14 residues. In DNA, the CDR3 is TGTGCCAGCAGCGTATTGAGCAGCACAGATACGCAGTATTTT. Amino acid sequence: CASSVLSSTDTQYF.

The genes are TRBV7-9 and TRBJ1-2; D ambiguous. CDR1 and CDR2 from the germline V gene are SEHNR and FQNEAQ (reference sequence). Trimming took off 0 bases at V and 8 bases at J, with 22 bases between the two ends. The CDR3 contains 17 residues. CDR3 region: CASSLAMSGQARVGYTF. The CDR3 DNA reads TGTGCCAGCAGCTTAGCGATGAGTGGCCAGGCCCGGGTAGGCTACACCTTC.

In its sample, this clone was seen many times. The V gene is TRBV7-6, the J gene TRBJ2-2, with 9 bases lining up with TRBD2. This CDR3 is 14 amino acids long. Trimming took 4 bases from V and 6 from J; bases not matched to a gene: 3. Germline V lookup: CDR1 SGHVS, CDR2 FNYEAQ. CDR3 DNA sequence: TGTGCCAGCAGCTCCAGACTAGCGGCCGGGGAGCTGTTTTTT. Translated: CASSSRLAAGELFF.

This clone was seen a few times. V gene TRBV30 combines with J gene TRBJ1-2; D unclear. CDR3 length equals 13 residues. Trimming left V 3 bases short and J 2 bases short, with 10 bases between. From germline, CDR1 is GTSNPN and CDR2 SVGIG (reference sequence). The CDR3 loop is CAWRKDENYGYTF. The CDR3 DNA sequence: TGTGCCTGGAGGAAGGACGAGAACTATGGCTACACCTTC.

V usage is TRBV2 and J usage is TRBJ2-3; the D gene is possibly TRBD2 (7 bases). CDR1 is SNHLY, CDR2 FYNNEI, per germline. The CDR3 has 17 amino acids. V lost 6 bases, J lost 6 bases, and 25 bases lay in between. The CDR3 DNA is TGTGCCAGCAGCCCTAGCGGAACGGCCCGACAGGAGGATACGCAGTATTTT. The encoded protein is CASSPSGTARQEDTQYF.

This clone was seen at least ten times. This chain joins TRBV6-6 and TRBJ2-5; TRBD2 matches 13 bases. This CDR3 is 15 amino acids long. Germline assignment: CDR1 MNHNY and CDR2 SVGAGI (reference sequence). Trimming cost V 4 bases and J 4 bases; bases outside gene matches: 3. For the CDR3, the DNA is TGTGCCAGCAGTTTGGGACTAGCGGGAACAGAGACCCAGTACTTC. Translation gives CASSLGLAGTETQYF.

V gene TRBV4-3 combines with J gene TRBJ1-1, with D hard to call. The germline gives CDR1 LGHNA, CDR2 YSLEER. The CDR3 extends over 14 amino acids. Trimming removed 1 base at V and 1 base at J, with 7 bases between. The CDR3 spells CASSQGLGNTEAFF. CDR3 sequence (DNA): TGCGCCAGCAGCCAAGGTTTGGGGAACACTGAAGCTTTCTTT.

This clone was seen only once. The CDR3 loop is CASSFTGEGTDTQYF. For the CDR3, the DNA is TGTGCCAGCAGCTTTACAGGGGAAGGCACAGATACGCAGTATTTT. The chain joins TRBV7-9 to TRBJ2-3; 7 bases fit TRBD1. CDR1 and CDR2 (germline): SEHNR, FQNEAQ (reference sequence). This CDR3 region has 15 residues. Germline trimming cut 3 bases from V and 1 base from J; bases unmatched to any gene: 4. The variable domain in full, with the rest retrieved from reference TRBV7-9 and TRBJ2-3, is DTGVSQNPRHKITKRGQNVTFRCDPISEHNRLYWYRQTLGQGPEFLTYFQNEAQLEKSRLLSDRFSAERPKGSFSTLEIQRTEQGDSAMYLCASSFTGEGTDTQYFGPGTRLTVL.

The chain uses TRBV5-4 and TRBJ2-1; 13 bases are a match to TRBD2. The CDR3 loop spans 17 amino acids. The J segment lost 6 bases and the V segment lost 3 bases, leaving 9 bases of the junction unmatched. The germline CDR1 and CDR2 sequences are SGHNT and YYREEE (reference sequence). The DNA for the CDR3 is TGTGCCAGCAGCTCGGGGTCCTGGACTAGCGGGAGCAATGAGCAGTTCTTC. Its protein is CASSSGSWTSGSNEQFF. Full variable domain (remainder filled in from reference TRBV5-4 and TRBJ2-1): ETGVTQSPTHLIKTRGQQVTLRCSSQSGHNTVSWYQQALGQGPQFIFQYYREEENGRGNFPPRFSGLQFPNYSSELNVNALELDDSALYLCASSSGSWTSGSNEQFFGPGTRLTVL.

The V call is TRBV9, the J call TRBJ2-1, with 8 bases identical to TRBD2. CDR1 SGDLS and CDR2 YYNGEE come from the germline V gene. The CDR3 totals 16 residues. V lost 0 bases and J lost 6; bases outside the gene matches: 8. This CDR3 reads CASSVGGSGGLNEQFF. The CDR3, as DNA: TGTGCCAGCAGCGTAGGAGGATCGGGAGGGCTCAATGAGCAGTTCTTC.

The gene calls are TRBV5-4 and TRBJ1-2, with 7 bases identical to TRBD1. From germline, CDR1 is SGHNT and CDR2 YYREEE (reference sequence). The CDR3 has 16 amino acids. The V segment lost 0 bases and the J segment 2 bases; nucleotides outside the gene matches: 7. The CDR3 bases are TGTGCCAGCAGCTTGGATGCTCAGGGGGGCAACTATGGCTACACCTTC. Protein: CASSLDAQGGNYGYTF.

This rearrangement joins TRBV4-3 to TRBJ1-2; 8 bases agree with TRBD1. Per germline, CDR1 LGHNA and CDR2 YSLEER. The CDR3 runs 16 residues. V shed 4 bases and J 2 bases; nucleotides not matched to a gene: 9. CDR3 loop: CASSPGTGTRNYGYTF. CDR3 coding DNA: TGCGCCAGCAGCCCAGGGACAGGAACGCGGAACTATGGCTACACCTTC.

The CDR3 is CASSTSGTRYYEQYF. CDR3 coding DNA: TGTGCCAGTAGTACAAGCGGGACTAGATACTACGAGCAGTACTTC. The gene calls are TRBV19 and TRBJ2-7, with 8 bases fitting TRBD2. The J segment lost 3 bases and the V segment lost 4 bases, leaving 8 bases of the junction unmatched. Germline assignment: CDR1 LNHDA and CDR2 SQIVND (reference sequence). CDR3 length equals 15 residues.

Here the CDR3 DNA reads TGTGCCAGCAGCTTAACGACTAGCGGGAGGGCCTTTGAGCAGTTCTTC. Its protein product is CASSLTTSGRAFEQFF. The chain uses TRBV5-4 and TRBJ2-1; 14 bases are a match to TRBD2. This CDR3 region has 16 residues. V dropped 2 bases and J dropped 9; count of bases not matched to a gene: 7. CDR1 is SGHNT, CDR2 YYREEE, per germline (reference sequence).

This chain joins TRBV2 and TRBJ2-7; possible D gene TRBD2, 6 bases. CDR1 is SNHLY and CDR2 is FYNNEI in the germline V gene. CDR3 length: 13 amino acids. V lost 6 bases, J lost 2 bases, and 11 bases lay in between. The CDR3 reads CASSPGLTYEQYF. DNA for the CDR3: TGTGCCAGCAGCCCGGGACTCACCTACGAGCAGTACTTC.